This T cell receptor (beta chain) appears in the sequencing data of a study of human T cells and chemical hapten exposure. Time point described: pre-sensitization, week 0. Noted treatment: therapeutic diphenylcyclopropenone sensitization with weekly scalp DPC. In its sample, this clonotype was seen a few times. MiXCR was run by TCRdb on the RACE reads, yielding one entry per CDR3 protein. This table has about 120,000 distinct CDR3 sequences, about 13% appearing once. CDR1 SGHTA and CDR2 FQGNSA come from the germline V gene. The CDR3 is 18 residues long. V was clipped by 4 bases and J by 4 bases, with 23 bases between them.

This sequence was found in a woman aged 18-35 years with alopecia areata. Some clones in this sample may be carry-over from other donors' samples. V and J are TRBV7-2 and TRBJ1-3; TRBD1 is a possible D gene (5 bases). This specimen consisted of whole blood, obtained in connection with sensitization to the hapten diphenylcyclopropenone (DPC). For the CDR3, the DNA is TGTGCCAGCAGCTCGGACAAACGCGGACTATTTAGCGGAAACACCATATATTTT. It yields the protein CASSSDKRGLFSGNTIYF.